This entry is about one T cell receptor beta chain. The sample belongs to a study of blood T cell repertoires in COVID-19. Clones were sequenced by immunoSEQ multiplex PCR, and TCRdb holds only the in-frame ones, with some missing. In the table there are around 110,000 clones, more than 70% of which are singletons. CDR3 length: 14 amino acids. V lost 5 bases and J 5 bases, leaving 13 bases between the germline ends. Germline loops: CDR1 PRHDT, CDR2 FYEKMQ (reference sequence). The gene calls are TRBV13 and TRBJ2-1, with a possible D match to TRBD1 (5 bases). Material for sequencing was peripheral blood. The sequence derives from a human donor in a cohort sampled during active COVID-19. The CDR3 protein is CASSNRQPNNEQFF. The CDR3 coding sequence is TGTGCCAGCAGCAACCGACAGCCGAACAATGAGCAGTTCTTC.